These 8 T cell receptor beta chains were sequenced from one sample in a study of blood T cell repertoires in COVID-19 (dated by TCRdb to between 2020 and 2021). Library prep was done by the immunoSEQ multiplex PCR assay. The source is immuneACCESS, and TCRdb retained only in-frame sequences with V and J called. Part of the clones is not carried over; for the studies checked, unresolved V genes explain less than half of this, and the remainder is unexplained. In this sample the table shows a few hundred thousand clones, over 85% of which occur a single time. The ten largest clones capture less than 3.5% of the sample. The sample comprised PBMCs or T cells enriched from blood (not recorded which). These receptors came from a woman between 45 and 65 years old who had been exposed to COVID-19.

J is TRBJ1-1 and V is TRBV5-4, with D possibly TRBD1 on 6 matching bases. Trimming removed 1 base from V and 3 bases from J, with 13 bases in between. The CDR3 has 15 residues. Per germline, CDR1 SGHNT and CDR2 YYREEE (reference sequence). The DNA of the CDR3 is TGTGCCAGCAGCTTGAATGCGGGGGCGGACACTGAAGCTTTCTTT. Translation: CASSLNAGADTEAFF.

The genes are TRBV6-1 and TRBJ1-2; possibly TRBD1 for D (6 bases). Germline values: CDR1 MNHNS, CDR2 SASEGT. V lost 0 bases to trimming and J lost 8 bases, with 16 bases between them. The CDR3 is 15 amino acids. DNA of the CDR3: TGTGCCAGCAGTGAAGCGCTTCAGGGGTGGGGCGGCTACACCTTC. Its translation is CASSEALQGWGGYTF.

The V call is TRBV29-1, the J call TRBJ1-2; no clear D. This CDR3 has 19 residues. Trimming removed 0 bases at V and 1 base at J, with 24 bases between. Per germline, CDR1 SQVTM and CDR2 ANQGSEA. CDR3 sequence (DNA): TGCAGCGTTGAAGAATTGTATCGGTTGAGGACGGGAGGTAACTATGGCTACACCTTC. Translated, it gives CSVEELYRLRTGGNYGYTF.

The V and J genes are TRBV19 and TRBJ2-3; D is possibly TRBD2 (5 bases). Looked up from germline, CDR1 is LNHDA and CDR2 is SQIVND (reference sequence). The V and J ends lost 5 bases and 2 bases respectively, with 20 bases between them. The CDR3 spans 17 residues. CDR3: CASSLPGIGRITDTQYF. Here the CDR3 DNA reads TGTGCCAGTAGTCTTCCGGGGATTGGCAGGATCACAGATACGCAGTATTTT.

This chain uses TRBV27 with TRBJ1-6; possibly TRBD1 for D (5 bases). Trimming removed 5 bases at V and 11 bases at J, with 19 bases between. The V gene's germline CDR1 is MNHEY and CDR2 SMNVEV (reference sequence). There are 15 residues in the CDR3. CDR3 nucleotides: TGTGCCAGCAGTCGGGGGACTTGGGGGATCGCACCCCTCCACTTT. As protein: CASSRGTWGIAPLHF.

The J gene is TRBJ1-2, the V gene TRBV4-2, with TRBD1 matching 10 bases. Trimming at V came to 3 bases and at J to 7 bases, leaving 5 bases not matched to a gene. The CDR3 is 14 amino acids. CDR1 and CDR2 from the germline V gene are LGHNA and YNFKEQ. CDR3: CASSQRQGAPGYTF. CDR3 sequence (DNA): TGTGCCAGCAGCCAGAGACAGGGGGCGCCTGGCTACACCTTC.

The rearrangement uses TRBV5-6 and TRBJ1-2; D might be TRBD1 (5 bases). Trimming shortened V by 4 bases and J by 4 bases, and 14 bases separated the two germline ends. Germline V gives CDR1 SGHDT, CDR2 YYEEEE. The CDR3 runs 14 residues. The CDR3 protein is CASSRKGMSYGYTF. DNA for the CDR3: TGTGCCAGCAGCAGGAAGGGGATGTCCTATGGCTACACCTTC.

The CDR3 here is CASSYSRWGGQETQYF. The CDR3 DNA reads TGTGCCAGCAGTTACTCGAGATGGGGGGGCCAAGAGACCCAGTACTTC. This sequence joins TRBV6-5 and TRBJ2-5, with TRBD2 matching 7 bases. Per the germline V gene, CDR1 is MNHEY and CDR2 is SVGAGI. V shed 0 bases and J 1 base; nucleotides not matched to a gene: 5. The CDR3 has 16 amino acids.